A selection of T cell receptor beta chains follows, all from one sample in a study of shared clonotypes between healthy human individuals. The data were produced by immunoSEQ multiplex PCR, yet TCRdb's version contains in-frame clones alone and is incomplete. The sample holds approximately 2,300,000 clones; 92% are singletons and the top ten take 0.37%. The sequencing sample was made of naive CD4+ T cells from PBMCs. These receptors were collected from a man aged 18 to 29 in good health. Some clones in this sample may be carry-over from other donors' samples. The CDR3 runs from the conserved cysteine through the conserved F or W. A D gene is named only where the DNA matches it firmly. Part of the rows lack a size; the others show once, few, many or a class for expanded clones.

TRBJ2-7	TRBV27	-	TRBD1	CASSSPRQGATGEQYF	TGTGCCAGCAGTTCGCCCCGACAGGGGGCTACCGGTGAGCAGTACTTC
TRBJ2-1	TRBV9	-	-	CASSHGGGNGNEQFF	TGTGCCAGCAGCCATGGAGGGGGCAATGGCAATGAGCAGTTCTTC
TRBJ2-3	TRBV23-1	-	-	CASSPPWVLSTDTQYF	TGCGCCAGCAGTCCACCCTGGGTCCTTAGCACAGATACGCAGTATTTT
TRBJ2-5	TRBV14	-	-	CASSQGGWYQETQYF	TGTGCCAGCAGCCAAGGAGGATGGTACCAAGAGACCCAGTACTTC
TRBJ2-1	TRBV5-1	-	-	CASSLSVGGNEQFF	TGCGCCAGCAGCTTGTCGGTGGGGGGCAATGAGCAGTTCTTC
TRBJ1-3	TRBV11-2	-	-	CASSLVNPRLLSGNTIYF	TGTGCCAGCAGCTTAGTTAATCCCAGACTCCTCTCTGGAAACACCATATATTTT
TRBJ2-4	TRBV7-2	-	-	CASSSLEAGVQYF	TGTGCCAGCAGCTCCCTTGAGGCAGGCGTTCAGTACTTC
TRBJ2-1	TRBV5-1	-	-	CASSKAPYNEQFF	TGCGCCAGCAGCAAGGCCCCATACAATGAGCAGTTCTTC
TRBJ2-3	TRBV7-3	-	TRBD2	CASSPGTSGRNTQYF	TGTGCCAGCAGTCCCGGGACTAGCGGGAGGAATACGCAGTATTTT
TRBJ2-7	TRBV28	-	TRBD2	CASSFGGATSYEQYF	TGTGCCAGCAGTTTCGGGGGGGCCACCTCCTACGAGCAGTACTTC
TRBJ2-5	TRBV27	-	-	CASRPRQGRETQYF	TGTGCCAGCAGACCCCGGCAGGGCAGGGAGACCCAGTACTTC
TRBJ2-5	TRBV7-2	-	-	CAGSAPGERETQYF	TGTGCCGGCAGCGCACCCGGAGAGAGGGAGACCCAGTACTTC
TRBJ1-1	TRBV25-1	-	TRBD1	CASSEPDRDTEAFF	TGTGCCAGCAGTGAACCGGACAGGGACACTGAAGCTTTCTTT
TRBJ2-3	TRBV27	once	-	CASSFFGRGPGTDTQYF	TGTGCCAGCAGTTTTTTTGGTAGGGGCCCGGGCACAGATACGCAGTATTTT
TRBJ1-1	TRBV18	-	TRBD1	CASSPRQGGTEAFF	TGTGCCAGCTCACCTAGACAGGGGGGAACTGAAGCTTTCTTT
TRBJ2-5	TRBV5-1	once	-	CASSLASGLETQYF	TGCGCCAGCAGCTTGGCCTCAGGGTTAGAGACCCAGTACTTC
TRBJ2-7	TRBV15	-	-	CATSRADRLNYEQYF	TGTGCCACCAGCAGAGCCGACAGATTGAACTACGAGCAGTACTTC
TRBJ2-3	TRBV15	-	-	CATSGLYLDTQYF	TGTGCCACCAGCGGACTCTACCTGGATACGCAGTATTTT
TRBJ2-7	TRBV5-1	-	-	CASSLVPLTGIEQYF	TGCGCCAGCAGCTTGGTTCCCCTCACAGGGATCGAGCAGTACTTC
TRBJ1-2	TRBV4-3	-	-	CASSQDWRGGGYTF	TGCGCCAGCAGCCAAGATTGGAGGGGCGGTGGCTACACCTTC
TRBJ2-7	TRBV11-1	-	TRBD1	CASSLSTGTGGNYEQYF	TGTGCCAGCAGCTTATCTACCGGGACAGGGGGGAACTACGAGCAGTACTTC
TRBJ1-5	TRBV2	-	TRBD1	CASRNQGGVNQPQHF	TGTGCCAGCAGGAACCAGGGGGGGGTAAATCAGCCCCAGCATTTT
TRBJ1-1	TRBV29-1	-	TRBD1	CSAGQGTLNTEAFF	TGCAGCGCTGGACAGGGGACCCTGAACACTGAAGCTTTCTTT
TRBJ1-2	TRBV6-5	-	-	CASSYRDTLYGYTF	TGTGCCAGCAGTTACCGGGACACACTCTATGGCTACACCTTC
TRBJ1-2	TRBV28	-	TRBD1	CASSIDRGTEGYTF	TGTGCCAGCAGTATCGACAGGGGTACAGAGGGCTACACCTTC
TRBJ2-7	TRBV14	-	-	CASSQVPSYEQYF	TGTGCCAGCAGCCAAGTTCCCTCCTACGAGCAGTACTTC
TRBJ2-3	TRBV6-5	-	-	CASSYSGVDTQYF	TGTGCCAGCAGTTACTCAGGGGTGGATACGCAGTATTTT
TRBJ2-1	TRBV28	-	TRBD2	CATFTSGVYNEQFF	TGTGCCACCTTTACTAGCGGGGTATACAATGAGCAGTTCTTC
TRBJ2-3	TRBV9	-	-	CASSVGWTQYF	TGTGCCAGCAGCGTAGGTTGGACGCAGTATTTT
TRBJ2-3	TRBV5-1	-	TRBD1	CASSHGQGQDTQYF	TGCGCCAGCAGCCACGGACAGGGACAGGATACGCAGTATTTT
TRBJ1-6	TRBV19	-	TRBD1	CASSPDRGNSPLHF	TGTGCCAGTAGTCCCGACAGGGGGAATTCACCCCTCCACTTT
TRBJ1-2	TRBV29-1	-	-	CSVEDHGYTF	TGCAGCGTTGAAGACCATGGCTACACCTTC
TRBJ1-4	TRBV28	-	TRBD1	CASSSTGAGGLFF	TGTGCCAGCAGCTCGACAGGGGCCGGAGGACTGTTTTTT
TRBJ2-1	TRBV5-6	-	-	CASSFPGNGDLDEQFF	TGTGCCAGCAGCTTTCCGGGAAATGGAGATTTGGATGAGCAGTTCTTC
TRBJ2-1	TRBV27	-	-	CASTPPGVRAYNEQFF	TGTGCCAGCACCCCGCCGGGGGTTAGAGCGTACAATGAGCAGTTCTTC
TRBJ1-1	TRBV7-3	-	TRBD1	CASSLTPRWDRDGEAFF	TGTGCCAGCAGCTTAACGCCCAGGTGGGACAGGGATGGTGAAGCTTTCTTT
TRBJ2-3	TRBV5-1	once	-	CASSLGLGDSTDTQYF	TGCGCCAGCAGCTTGGGTTTGGGCGATAGCACAGATACGCAGTATTTT
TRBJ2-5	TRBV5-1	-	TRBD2	CASSPTTSGRLRQETQYF	TGCGCCAGCAGCCCTACTACTAGCGGGAGGCTTCGGCAAGAGACCCAGTACTTC
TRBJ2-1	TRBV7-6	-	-	CASSPIVLANEQFF	TGTGCCAGCAGCCCTATAGTACTAGCTAATGAGCAGTTCTTC
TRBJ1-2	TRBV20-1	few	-	CSARYNYGYTF	TGCAGTGCTAGGTATAACTATGGCTACACCTTC
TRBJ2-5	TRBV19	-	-	CASSIDRETQYF	TGTGCCAGTAGTATAGATAGGGAGACCCAGTACTTC
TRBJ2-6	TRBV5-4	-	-	CASSAASSGANVLTF	TGTGCCAGCAGCGCCGCCAGCTCTGGGGCCAACGTCCTGACTTTC
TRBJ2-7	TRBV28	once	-	CASSLVSYEQYF	TGTGCCAGCAGTTTGGTCTCCTACGAGCAGTACTTC
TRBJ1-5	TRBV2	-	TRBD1	CASSAGGLGQPQHF	TGTGCCAGCAGTGCAGGGGGCTTAGGTCAGCCCCAGCATTTT
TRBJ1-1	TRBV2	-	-	CASSEQQNTEAFF	TGTGCCAGCAGCGAGCAACAGAACACTGAAGCTTTCTTT
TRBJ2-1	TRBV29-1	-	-	CSAYQGEQFF	TGCAGCGCCTACCAGGGGGAGCAGTTCTTC
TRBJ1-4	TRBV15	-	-	CATRSAPGRRGHEKLFF	TGTGCCACCAGATCGGCCCCGGGACGGCGGGGGCATGAAAAACTGTTTTTT
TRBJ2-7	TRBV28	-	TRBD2	CASRLTSGSSYEQYF	TGTGCCAGCAGGCTCACAAGCGGGAGCTCCTACGAGCAGTACTTC
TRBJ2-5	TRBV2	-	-	CASRSTGSPQETQYF	TGTGCCAGCAGATCGACAGGAAGCCCTCAAGAGACCCAGTACTTC
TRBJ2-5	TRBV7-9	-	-	CASSSRQPGQETQYF	TGTGCCAGCAGCTCCCGGCAACCGGGACAAGAGACCCAGTACTTC
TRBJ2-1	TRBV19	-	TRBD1	CASSIVGTEKYNEQFF	TGTGCCAGTAGTATAGTTGGGACAGAGAAATACAATGAGCAGTTCTTC
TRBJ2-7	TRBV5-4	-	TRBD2	CASSPGTSGTYEQYF	TGTGCCAGCAGCCCCGGGACTAGCGGAACCTACGAGCAGTACTTC